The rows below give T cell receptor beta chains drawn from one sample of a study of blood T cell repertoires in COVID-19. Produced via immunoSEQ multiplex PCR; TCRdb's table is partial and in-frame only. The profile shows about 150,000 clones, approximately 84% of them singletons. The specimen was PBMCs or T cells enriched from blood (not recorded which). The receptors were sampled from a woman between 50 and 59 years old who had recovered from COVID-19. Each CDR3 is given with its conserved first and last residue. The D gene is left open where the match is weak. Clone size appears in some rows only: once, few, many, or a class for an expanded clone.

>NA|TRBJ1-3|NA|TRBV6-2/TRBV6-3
CASSSQGLSGNTIYF
TGTGCCAGCAGCTCTCAGGGACTTTCTGGAAACACCATATATTTT
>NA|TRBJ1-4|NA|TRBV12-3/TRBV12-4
CASSPTGLEKLFF
TGTGCCAGCAGTCCGACAGGACTCGAAAAACTGTTTTTT
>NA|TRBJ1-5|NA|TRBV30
CAWRESSNQPQHF
TGTGCCTGGAGGGAGTCGAGCAATCAGCCCCAGCATTTT
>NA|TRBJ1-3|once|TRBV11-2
CASSLEAGYPGNTIYF
TGTGCCAGCAGCTTAGAGGCAGGGTACCCTGGAAACACCATATATTTT
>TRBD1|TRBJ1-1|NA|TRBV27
CASSPRDRGSPFGGYTEAFF
TGTGCCAGCAGTCCGCGGGACAGGGGGTCCCCTTTTGGGGGGTACACTGAAGCTTTCTTT
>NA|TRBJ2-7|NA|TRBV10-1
CASSEKGSYEQYF
TGCGCCAGCAGTGAGAAGGGGTCCTACGAGCAGTACTTC
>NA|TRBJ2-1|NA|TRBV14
CASSHASERYNEQFF
TGTGCCAGCAGCCACGCTAGCGAACGCTACAATGAGCAGTTCTTC
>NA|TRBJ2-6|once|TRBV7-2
CASSLTGGNSGANVLTF
TGTGCCAGCTCCCTGACGGGCGGGAACTCTGGGGCCAACGTCCTGACTTTC
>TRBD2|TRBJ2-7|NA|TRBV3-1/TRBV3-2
CASSPLAGGTYEQYF
TGTGCCAGCAGCCCATTAGCGGGGGGCACCTACGAGCAGTACTTC
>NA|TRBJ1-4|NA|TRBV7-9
CASSLAGQRNEKLFF
TGTGCCAGCAGCTTAGCGGGGCAGAGGAATGAAAAACTGTTTTTT
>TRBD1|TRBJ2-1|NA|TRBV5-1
CASSPTGGGYNEQFF
TGCGCCAGCAGCCCGACAGGGGGCGGCTACAATGAGCAGTTCTTC
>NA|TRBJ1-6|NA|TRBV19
CASSMRPEVALHF
TGTGCCAGTAGTATGAGGCCAGAGGTGGCCCTCCACTTT
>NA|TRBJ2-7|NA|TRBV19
CASSQDARVGYEQYF
TGTGCCAGTAGTCAGGACGCCAGGGTTGGGTACGAGCAGTACTTC
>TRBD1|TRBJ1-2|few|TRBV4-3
CASSQRTGGYGYTF
TGCGCCAGCAGCCAACGGACAGGGGGATATGGCTACACCTTC
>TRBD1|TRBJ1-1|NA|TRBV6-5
CASSRAGGNTEAFF
TGTGCCAGCAGTAGGGCAGGGGGGAACACTGAAGCTTTCTTT
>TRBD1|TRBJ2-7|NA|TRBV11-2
CASSLVRDRGYEQYF
TGTGCCAGCAGCTTAGTGCGGGACAGGGGATACGAGCAGTACTTC
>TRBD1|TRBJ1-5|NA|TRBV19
CASSKSGTAYQPQHF
TGTGCCAGTAGTAAATCCGGGACAGCCTATCAGCCCCAGCATTTT
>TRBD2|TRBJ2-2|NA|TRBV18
CASSPPELASTGELFF
TGTGCCAGCTCACCACCTGAACTAGCGTCCACCGGGGAGCTGTTTTTT
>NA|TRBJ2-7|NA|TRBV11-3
CASSETGIEQYF
TGTGCCAGCAGTGAAACAGGGATCGAGCAGTACTTC
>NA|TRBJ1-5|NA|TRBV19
CASSIQAGTPRGQPQHF
TGTGCCAGTAGTATACAAGCCGGGACACCAAGGGGTCAGCCCCAGCATTTT
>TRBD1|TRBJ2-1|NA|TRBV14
CASSQGDREFDEQFF
TGTGCCAGCAGCCAAGGAGACAGGGAATTTGATGAGCAGTTCTTC
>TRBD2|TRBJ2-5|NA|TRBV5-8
CASSAGTSGRRQETQYF
TGTGCCAGCAGCGCCGGGACTAGCGGGAGGCGCCAAGAGACCCAGTACTTC
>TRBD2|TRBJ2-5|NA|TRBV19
CASSIQAGGGETQYF
TGTGCCAGTAGTATTCAGGCGGGAGGTGGAGAGACCCAGTACTTC
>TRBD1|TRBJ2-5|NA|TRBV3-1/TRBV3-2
CASSHDRVEEETQYF
TGTGCCAGCAGCCACGACAGGGTCGAGGAAGAGACCCAGTACTTC
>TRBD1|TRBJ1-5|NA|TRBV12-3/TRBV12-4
CASSPTGGQPQHF
TGTGCCAGCAGTCCAACAGGGGGCCAGCCCCAGCATTTT